This TCR beta chain was identified in a study of T cells in tuberculosis. Study conclusions and caveats: Smaller alpha distances in active tuberculosis partly reflected shorter CDR3-alpha lengths. GMM-specific TCRs were nearer to active tuberculosis alpha repertoires, suggesting expansion.

On average around 100,000 T cells per donor were immunosequenced. The germline V gene has CDR1 SGHAT and CDR2 FQNNGV. V was trimmed by 3 bases and J by 4 bases, leaving 15 bases between them. The CDR3 extends over 15 amino acids. As for this clone: The antigen remains undetermined.

Some clones are missing from TCRdb's copy, which holds only in-frame ones; the method was immunoSEQ multiplex PCR. The data show fewer than 40,000 clones, 95% to 97% seen once. The receptor was derived from a donor between 10 and 35 years old with latent tuberculosis or without tuberculosis infection. The gene calls are TRBV11-2 and TRBJ1-1, with a tentative D call TRBD1 (5 bases). Material for sequencing was PBMCs. In nucleotides, the CDR3 is TGTGCCAGCAGCTTCCCCCAGGGCAGCCGCACTGAAGCTTTCTTT. It specifies CASSFPQGSRTEAFF.